A single sample gave rise to the 16 T cell receptor beta chains below, sequenced in a study of blood T cells in healthy people across ages. A second 7 to 11 cycle PCR used barcoded and J-beta primers. From the 5' RACE reads, TCRdb called clonotypes with MiXCR, one entry per CDR3 protein. The sample has fewer than 2,000,000 distinct CDR3 sequences, about 39% seen once. Sequencing used blood. These TCRs come from a human donor in good health.

V gene TRBV6-5 combines with J gene TRBJ1-5; 8 bases are a match to TRBD1. The trim removed 6 bases at V and 4 bases at J, leaving 2 bases unmatched. The CDR3 has 13 amino acids. Germline V gene lookup returns CDR1 MNHEY and CDR2 SVGAGI. CDR3 residues: CASRGQVNQPQHF. CDR3 sequence (DNA): TGTGCCAGCAGGGGACAGGTAAATCAGCCCCAGCATTTT.

V gene TRBV10-2 combines with J gene TRBJ1-4; D is unclear. Trimming removed 2 bases from V and 5 bases from J, with 12 bases in between. The CDR3 extends over 15 amino acids. CDR1 is WSHSY, CDR2 SAAADI, per germline. CDR3 loop: CASSEQDPRNEKLFF. CDR3 DNA: TGCGCCAGCAGTGAGCAGGACCCGAGGAATGAAAAACTGTTTTTT.

This sequence joins TRBV7-2 and TRBJ1-4, with no clear D. V lost 2 bases to trimming and J lost 8 bases, with 6 bases between them. The CDR3 extends over 12 amino acids. Germline CDR1 SGHTA, CDR2 FQGNSA. CDR3 in amino acids: CASSLYTEKLFF. CDR3 in DNA: TGTGCCAGCAGCTTATACACAGAAAAACTGTTTTTT.

The J gene is TRBJ2-7, the V gene TRBV10-3; TRBD2 aligns across 7 bases. CDR3 length: 14 residues. V lost 4 bases to trimming and J lost 3 bases; unmatched junction nucleotides: 6. The germline V gene has CDR1 ENHRY and CDR2 SYGVKD. The DNA of the CDR3 is TGTGCCATCAGTGTCAGAGGGGAGGGCTACGAGCAGTACTTC. As protein: CAISVRGEGYEQYF.

This clonotype was detected only a few times. V usage is TRBV12-3 or TRBV12-4 and J usage is TRBJ2-1, with D hard to call. The CDR3 runs to 13 residues. V lost 6 bases to trimming and J lost 8 bases, with 14 bases between them. The CDR3 DNA sequence: TGTGCCAGCAGCCCCCCAATGCAGGATGAGCAGTTCTTC. It codes for CASSPPMQDEQFF.

The chain is built from TRBV7-2 and TRBJ1-1; D is perhaps TRBD1 (6 bases). V dropped 6 bases and J dropped 4 bases, with 18 bases sitting between them. The CDR3 sequence is 15 residues long. CDR1 is SGHTA, CDR2 FQGNSA, per germline. CDR3 region: CASRVQSQGATEAFF. Here the CDR3 DNA reads TGTGCCAGCAGGGTCCAATCACAGGGCGCCACTGAAGCTTTCTTT.

This clonotype was counted between two and nine times. The junction shows a germline mismatch at one end, possibly a read error. The chain joins TRBV7-9 to TRBJ2-3, with D hard to call. Germline CDR1 SEHNR, CDR2 FQNEAQ (reference sequence). This CDR3 has 16 amino acids. CDR3 protein: CTSSLRRTTTADTQYF. Written as DNA, the CDR3 is TGTACCAGCAGCTTACGTCGTACCACAACGGCAGATACGCAGTATTTT.

The rearrangement links TRBV5-1 to TRBJ2-6; D gene ambiguous. The germline V gene encodes CDR1 SGHRS and CDR2 YFSETQ. This CDR3 comprises 19 residues. V dropped 5 bases and J dropped 1 base, with 22 bases sitting between them. The CDR3 is CASSMTFAVRNSGANVLTF. CDR3 sequence (DNA): TGCGCCAGCAGTATGACCTTTGCGGTTCGAAATTCTGGGGCCAACGTCCTGACTTTC.

This rearrangement joins TRBV4-1 to TRBJ1-1; 7 bases are shared with TRBD1. The trim removed 3 bases at V and 11 bases at J, leaving 6 bases unmatched. Germline V gene lookup returns CDR1 MGHRA and CDR2 YSYEKL. CDR3 length: 12 amino acids. In DNA form, the CDR3 reads TGCGCCAGCAGCCATCCTGCGGACAGGGCTTTCTTT. Amino acids: CASSHPADRAFF.

The rearrangement links TRBV12-3 or TRBV12-4 to TRBJ1-2; D may be TRBD1 (5 bases). The CDR3 runs to 15 residues. V lost 5 bases and J lost 8, with 21 bases in between. The CDR3 region has the DNA TGTGCCAGCAGTCTATGGGACGTAACGGGGGACGGCTACACCTTC. It encodes CASSLWDVTGDGYTF.

V is TRBV20-1 and J is TRBJ1-5; D is unclear. Germline CDR1 and CDR2: DFQATT and SNEGSKA (reference sequence). V lost 6 bases to trimming and J lost 6 bases, with 15 bases between them. The CDR3 totals 13 residues. The CDR3 nucleotides are TGCAGTGCGCTTACTAAGCCGGGTCAGCCCCAGCATTTT. Translation gives CSALTKPGQPQHF.

The chain couples TRBV12-3 or TRBV12-4 to TRBJ1-2; no reliable D call. The CDR3 has 15 amino acids. V was shortened by 4 bases and J by 6 bases, with 18 bases between the two germline ends. The CDR3 reads CASSSSVETVHGYTF. Written as DNA, the CDR3 is TGTGCCAGCAGTTCCTCGGTGGAGACCGTGCATGGCTACACCTTC.

This chain joins TRBV29-1 and TRBJ1-6; tentatively, D is TRBD1 (5 bases). The ends were cut back, 5 bases at V and 7 bases at J, with 15 bases in the middle. The germline V gene encodes CDR1 SQVTM and CDR2 ANQGSEA. This CDR3 comprises 14 residues. The CDR3 nucleotides are TGCAGCGTTACCCTGGGGGTTGGGAATTCACCCCTCCACTTT. This sequence encodes CSVTLGVGNSPLHF.

This clonotype was seen more than once but under ten times. V gene TRBV12-3 or TRBV12-4 combines with J gene TRBJ1-2; D is unresolved. Trimming removed 5 bases from V and 7 bases from J, with 26 bases in between. The CDR3 contains 17 residues. The chain's CDR3 is CASSKVYEKETSSGYTF. The CDR3 DNA reads as TGTGCCAGCAGTAAGGTATATGAGAAGGAAACGTCAAGTGGCTACACCTTC.

This clonotype was recorded a few times. The rearrangement links TRBV5-1 to TRBJ2-7; D call uncertain. The germline gives CDR1 SGHRS, CDR2 YFSETQ. Trimming took 0 bases from V and 0 from J, leaving 10 bases between them. This CDR3 contains 15 residues. The CDR3 region has the DNA TGCGCCAGCAGCTTGGAGATCGGGTCCTCCTACGAGCAGTACTTC. Translated, it gives CASSLEIGSSYEQYF.

This clonotype turned up a few times. The rearrangement uses TRBV9 and TRBJ2-5; 9 bases line up with TRBD1. The germline CDR1 and CDR2 sequences are SGDLS and YYNGEE. The CDR3 length is 15 residues. The trim removed 2 bases at V and 1 base at J, leaving 3 bases unmatched. The DNA for the CDR3 is TGTGCCAGCAGCGTGGGGACAGGGCCCCAAGAGACCCAGTACTTC. Amino acids: CASSVGTGPQETQYF.